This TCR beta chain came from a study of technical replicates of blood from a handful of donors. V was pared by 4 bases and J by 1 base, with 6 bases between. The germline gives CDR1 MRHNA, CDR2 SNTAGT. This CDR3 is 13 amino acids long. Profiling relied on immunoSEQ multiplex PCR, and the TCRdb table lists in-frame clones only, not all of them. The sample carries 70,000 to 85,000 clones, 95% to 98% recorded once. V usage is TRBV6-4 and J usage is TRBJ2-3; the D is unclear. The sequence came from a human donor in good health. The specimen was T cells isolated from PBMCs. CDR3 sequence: CASSASGTDTQYF. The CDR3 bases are TGTGCCAGCAGTGCATCAGGCACAGATACGCAGTATTTT.